This TCR beta chain was sequenced during a study of T cell repertoires in cytomegalovirus infection. TCRdb fed the reads into MiXCR, producing one record per CDR3 protein. The table records fewer than 850,000 distinct CDR3 sequences, 25% to 35% of them present only once. Germline loops: CDR1 MNHEY, CDR2 SVGAGI. CDR3 length: 15 amino acids. The V end lost 6 bases, the J end lost 6 bases, and 18 bases lay between the germline ends. Note on this clonotype: Its specificity is unknown.

The receptor was derived from a human donor in good health (CMV status not recorded). Some clones in this sample may be carry-over from other donors' samples. Sequencing was performed on cultured CD8+ T cells from PBMCs, taken from culture after CMV antigen stimulation. The V gene is TRBV6-5, the J gene TRBJ2-1, with D perhaps TRBD2 (5 bases). CDR3 coding DNA: TGTGCCAGCAGCTACGCGGCTAGCTTCGGCAATGAGCAGTTCTTC. This gives the protein CASSYAASFGNEQFF.